The T cell receptor beta chain under discussion was sequenced for a study of Graves' ophthalmopathy and Graves' hyperthyroidism. Reliance was placed on clinical symptoms, serum thyroxine, TRAb, thyroid ultrasound and orbital computed tomography for diagnosis. The CDR3 is 14 residues long. The germline CDR1 and CDR2 sequences are MNHNS and SASEGT. V lost 6 bases and J lost 4; bases outside the gene matches: 8. RNA transcripts yielded amplified TCR beta CDR3 regions. HTBI primers primed a first-round RT-PCR, and a second-round multiplex PCR followed. From the multiplex PCR reads, TCRdb called clonotypes with MiXCR, one entry per CDR3 protein. This repertoire shows 150,000 to 200,000 distinct CDR3 sequences, roughly 36% found once; its top ten account for roughly 8.9%.

The clonotype was recovered from a man aged 30 to 39 with Graves' ophthalmopathy. Sequencing input: peripheral blood. This sequence joins TRBV6-1 and TRBJ2-7; 8 bases map to TRBD2. The DNA for the CDR3 is TGTGCCAGCAGACTACTAGCGGCTACGTACGAGCAGTACTTC. Protein: CASRLLAATYEQYF.